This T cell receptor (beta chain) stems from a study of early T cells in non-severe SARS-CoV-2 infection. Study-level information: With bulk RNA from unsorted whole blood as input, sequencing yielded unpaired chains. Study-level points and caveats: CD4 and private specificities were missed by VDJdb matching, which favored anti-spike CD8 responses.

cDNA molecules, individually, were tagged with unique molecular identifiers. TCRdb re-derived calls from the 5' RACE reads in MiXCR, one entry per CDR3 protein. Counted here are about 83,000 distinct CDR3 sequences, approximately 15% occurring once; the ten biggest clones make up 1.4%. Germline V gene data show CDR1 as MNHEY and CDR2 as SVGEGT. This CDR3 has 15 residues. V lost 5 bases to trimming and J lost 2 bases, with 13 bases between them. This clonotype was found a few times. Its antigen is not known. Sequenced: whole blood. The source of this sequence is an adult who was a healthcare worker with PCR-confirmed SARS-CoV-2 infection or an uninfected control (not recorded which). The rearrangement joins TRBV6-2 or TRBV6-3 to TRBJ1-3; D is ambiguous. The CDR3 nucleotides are TGTGCCAGCAGTCCACAAGCATCTCCTGGAAACACCATATATTTT. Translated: CASSPQASPGNTIYF.